Listed below are T cell receptor beta chains from one sample, sequenced in a study of beta chain features in type 1 diabetes. Profiled with immunoSEQ multiplex PCR; TCRdb holds only in-frame clones, not every one. The table has 450,000 to 600,000 clones, over 25% seen once; the top ten hold around 0.065%. Sequenced sample: naive CD4+ T cells from blood. These receptors originate from a man aged 18 to 30 in good health. Each CDR3 is given with its conserved first and last residue. Fields, in order: CDR3 protein, CDR3 DNA, D gene, clone size, J gene, V gene. The D gene is left open where the match is weak. Size is omitted from some rows. Given values are once, few, many or a class for expanded clones.

CDR3aa: CASSQGGIRRQGDEQYF; CDR3nt: TGCGCCAGCAGCCAAGGAGGTATACGTCGACAGGGGGACGAGCAGTACTTC; d_gene: TRBD1; abundance: .; j_gene: TRBJ2-7; v_gene: TRBV4-3
CDR3aa: CASSNAVYGYTF; CDR3nt: TGTGCCAGCAGCAATGCGGTCTATGGCTACACCTTC; d_gene: .; abundance: .; j_gene: TRBJ1-2; v_gene: TRBV21-1
CDR3aa: CASSLLTRETQYF; CDR3nt: TGTGCCAGCAGCTTGTTAACGAGGGAGACCCAGTACTTC; d_gene: .; abundance: .; j_gene: TRBJ2-5; v_gene: TRBV7-9
CDR3aa: CSGWDNEQFF; CDR3nt: TGCAGCGGGTGGGACAATGAGCAGTTCTTC; d_gene: .; abundance: few; j_gene: TRBJ2-1; v_gene: TRBV29-1
CDR3aa: CAWSEDRGGGYGYTF; CDR3nt: TGTGCCTGGAGTGAAGACAGGGGCGGCGGCTATGGCTACACCTTC; d_gene: TRBD1; abundance: few; j_gene: TRBJ1-2; v_gene: TRBV30
CDR3aa: CASSRRTVSETQYF; CDR3nt: TGTGCCAGCAGCCGACGGACAGTGTCAGAGACCCAGTACTTC; d_gene: .; abundance: few; j_gene: TRBJ2-5; v_gene: TRBV7-9
CDR3aa: CASRQSPGQGEYNEQFF; CDR3nt: TGTGCCAGCAGACAGTCCCCCGGACAGGGAGAATACAATGAGCAGTTCTTC; d_gene: TRBD1; abundance: few; j_gene: TRBJ2-1; v_gene: TRBV28
CDR3aa: CASSQDSAGGTDTQYF; CDR3nt: TGCGCCAGCAGCCAAGACTCCGCGGGAGGCACAGATACGCAGTATTTT; d_gene: TRBD2; abundance: .; j_gene: TRBJ2-3; v_gene: TRBV4-1
CDR3aa: CASSFSSGTNEQFF; CDR3nt: TGCGCCAGCAGCTTTTCTAGCGGGACCAATGAGCAGTTCTTC; d_gene: TRBD2; abundance: few; j_gene: TRBJ2-1; v_gene: TRBV5-1
CDR3aa: CASSQVAANADTQYF; CDR3nt: TGTGCCAGCAGCCAAGTGGCGGCCAATGCGGATACGCAGTATTTT; d_gene: .; abundance: .; j_gene: TRBJ2-3; v_gene: TRBV4-2
CDR3aa: CAIGAVQETQYF; CDR3nt: TGTGCCATCGGGGCGGTCCAAGAGACCCAGTACTTC; d_gene: .; abundance: few; j_gene: TRBJ2-5; v_gene: TRBV10-3
CDR3aa: CASSLGLAGSQETQYF; CDR3nt: TGTGCCAGCAGCTTGGGACTAGCGGGGTCACAAGAGACCCAGTACTTC; d_gene: TRBD2; abundance: few; j_gene: TRBJ2-5; v_gene: TRBV7-6
CDR3aa: CASGRTVYQETQYF; CDR3nt: TGTGCCAGCGGTAGGACAGTCTACCAAGAGACCCAGTACTTC; d_gene: .; abundance: .; j_gene: TRBJ2-5; v_gene: TRBV6-5
CDR3aa: CASSPRLAGASYEQYF; CDR3nt: TGTGCCAGCAGCCCTCGACTAGCGGGAGCGTCCTACGAGCAGTACTTC; d_gene: TRBD2; abundance: few; j_gene: TRBJ2-7; v_gene: TRBV7-2
CDR3aa: CASSQVADTQYF; CDR3nt: TGTGCCAGCAGCCAGGTCGCAGATACGCAGTATTTT; d_gene: .; abundance: .; j_gene: TRBJ2-3; v_gene: TRBV4-2
CDR3aa: CASSYKGGRTYEQYF; CDR3nt: TGTGCCAGCAGTTACAAGGGAGGCCGGACGTACGAGCAGTACTTC; d_gene: .; abundance: few; j_gene: TRBJ2-7; v_gene: TRBV6-5
CDR3aa: CASSESWGTLGETQYF; CDR3nt: TGTGCCAGCAGTGAATCCTGGGGAACCCTAGGGGAGACCCAGTACTTC; d_gene: .; abundance: once; j_gene: TRBJ2-5; v_gene: TRBV25-1
CDR3aa: CASSLGSNLEETQYF; CDR3nt: TGTGCCAGCAGCTTGGGGTCGAATCTTGAGGAGACCCAGTACTTC; d_gene: .; abundance: .; j_gene: TRBJ2-5; v_gene: TRBV5-4
CDR3aa: CASSPASPDTQYF; CDR3nt: TGCGCCAGCAGCCCCGCAAGCCCAGATACGCAGTATTTT; d_gene: .; abundance: few; j_gene: TRBJ2-3; v_gene: TRBV5-1
CDR3aa: CASSSTGTSADTQYF; CDR3nt: TGTGCCAGCAGTTCAACCGGGACTAGCGCAGATACGCAGTATTTT; d_gene: TRBD2; abundance: .; j_gene: TRBJ2-3; v_gene: TRBV7-2
CDR3aa: CASRPTGVGELFF; CDR3nt: TGTGCCAGCAGGCCGACAGGGGTCGGGGAGCTGTTTTTT; d_gene: TRBD1; abundance: .; j_gene: TRBJ2-2; v_gene: TRBV7-7
CDR3aa: CASSLVRTGDYGYTF; CDR3nt: TGTGCCAGCAGCTTAGTCAGGACAGGCGACTATGGCTACACCTTC; d_gene: TRBD1; abundance: few; j_gene: TRBJ1-2; v_gene: TRBV7-2
CDR3aa: CSVAQGTDTQYF; CDR3nt: TGCAGCGTTGCCCAGGGGACAGATACGCAGTATTTT; d_gene: .; abundance: few; j_gene: TRBJ2-3; v_gene: TRBV29-1
CDR3aa: CASSPGGGRAGYEQYF; CDR3nt: TGTGCCAGCAGCCCAGGGGGCGGGAGGGCCGGATACGAGCAGTACTTC; d_gene: .; abundance: .; j_gene: TRBJ2-7; v_gene: TRBV9
CDR3aa: CATSFGGSYEQYF; CDR3nt: TGTGCCACCAGCTTTGGTGGATCCTACGAGCAGTACTTC; d_gene: .; abundance: .; j_gene: TRBJ2-7; v_gene: TRBV15
CDR3aa: CASSLFRTSGSTDTQYF; CDR3nt: TGTGCCAGCAGCTTATTTAGGACTAGCGGTAGCACAGATACGCAGTATTTT; d_gene: TRBD2; abundance: .; j_gene: TRBJ2-3; v_gene: TRBV7-8
CDR3aa: CASSDPTRSNIQYF; CDR3nt: TGTGCCAGCAGTGACCCGACCAGAAGTAACATTCAGTACTTC; d_gene: .; abundance: .; j_gene: TRBJ2-4; v_gene: TRBV25-1
CDR3aa: CASSGLRDSGEQYF; CDR3nt: TGCGCCAGCAGTGGGCTCCGGGACAGCGGCGAGCAGTACTTC; d_gene: TRBD1; abundance: .; j_gene: TRBJ2-7; v_gene: TRBV10-1
CDR3aa: CASSQRAGGIYNEQFF; CDR3nt: TGCGCCAGCAGCCAGAGAGCGGGAGGTATATACAATGAGCAGTTCTTC; d_gene: TRBD2; abundance: once; j_gene: TRBJ2-1; v_gene: TRBV4-1
CDR3aa: CASSLVLRQSGTDTQYF; CDR3nt: TGTGCCAGCAGCTTAGTACTGCGGCAGTCCGGCACAGATACGCAGTATTTT; d_gene: .; abundance: .; j_gene: TRBJ2-3; v_gene: TRBV7-9
CDR3aa: CASTHGQGTNEQYF; CDR3nt: TGTGCCAGCACCCACGGACAGGGGACGAACGAGCAGTACTTC; d_gene: TRBD1; abundance: .; j_gene: TRBJ2-7; v_gene: TRBV7-9
CDR3aa: CASSRRSSYEQYF; CDR3nt: TGTGCCAGCAGCCGGAGAAGCTCCTACGAGCAGTACTTC; d_gene: .; abundance: .; j_gene: TRBJ2-7; v_gene: TRBV7-2
CDR3aa: CASSDSNLPIQETQYF; CDR3nt: TGTGCCAGCAGTGACTCGAACTTACCGATCCAAGAGACCCAGTACTTC; d_gene: .; abundance: .; j_gene: TRBJ2-5; v_gene: TRBV6-4
CDR3aa: CAIRPSDRASGANVLTF; CDR3nt: TGTGCCATCAGGCCGAGCGACAGGGCCTCTGGGGCCAACGTCCTGACTTTC; d_gene: TRBD1; abundance: .; j_gene: TRBJ2-6; v_gene: TRBV10-3
CDR3aa: CASSLPRTGPGANVLTF; CDR3nt: TGTGCCAGCAGCCTCCCTCGGACAGGGCCTGGGGCCAACGTCCTGACTTTC; d_gene: TRBD1; abundance: few; j_gene: TRBJ2-6; v_gene: TRBV14
CDR3aa: CATDPIGGQGNQPQHF; CDR3nt: TGTGCCACCGATCCCATCGGGGGACAGGGGAATCAGCCCCAGCATTTT; d_gene: TRBD1; abundance: .; j_gene: TRBJ1-5; v_gene: TRBV6-6
CDR3aa: CASSVETSGLYNEQFF; CDR3nt: TGTGCCAGCAGCGTAGAAACTAGCGGTTTGTACAATGAGCAGTTCTTC; d_gene: TRBD2; abundance: .; j_gene: TRBJ2-1; v_gene: TRBV9
CDR3aa: CASSLSPAETQYF; CDR3nt: TGTGCTAGCAGCTTAAGCCCGGCGGAGACCCAGTACTTC; d_gene: .; abundance: .; j_gene: TRBJ2-5; v_gene: TRBV7-7
CDR3aa: CAWSVTRGNQPQHF; CDR3nt: TGTGCCTGGAGTGTAACCAGGGGCAATCAGCCCCAGCATTTT; d_gene: .; abundance: few; j_gene: TRBJ1-5; v_gene: TRBV30
CDR3aa: CASRRLADEQFF; CDR3nt: TGTGCCAGCAGACGACTAGCCGATGAGCAGTTCTTC; d_gene: TRBD2; abundance: few; j_gene: TRBJ2-1; v_gene: TRBV27
CDR3aa: CASSFHSYEQYF; CDR3nt: TGTGCCAGCAGCTTTCACTCCTACGAGCAGTACTTC; d_gene: .; abundance: few; j_gene: TRBJ2-7; v_gene: TRBV7-9
CDR3aa: CSGRGVTGDEQYF; CDR3nt: TGCAGCGGCCGCGGCGTAACGGGGGACGAGCAGTACTTC; d_gene: .; abundance: .; j_gene: TRBJ2-7; v_gene: TRBV29-1
CDR3aa: CASGETQYF; CDR3nt: TGTGCCAGCGGGGAGACCCAGTACTTC; d_gene: .; abundance: .; j_gene: TRBJ2-5; v_gene: TRBV3-1/TRBV3-2
CDR3aa: CASSVTGVREKLFF; CDR3nt: TGTGCCAGCAGTGTGACAGGGGTAAGGGAAAAACTGTTTTTT; d_gene: TRBD1; abundance: .; j_gene: TRBJ1-4; v_gene: TRBV25-1
CDR3aa: CASSLGNSLAKNIQYF; CDR3nt: TGCGCCAGCAGCTTGGGGAATTCGCTAGCCAAAAACATTCAGTACTTC; d_gene: .; abundance: few; j_gene: TRBJ2-4; v_gene: TRBV5-1
CDR3aa: CASSRGTGQETQYF; CDR3nt: TGTGCCAGCAGCCGAGGGACAGGCCAAGAGACCCAGTACTTC; d_gene: TRBD1; abundance: .; j_gene: TRBJ2-5; v_gene: TRBV5-4
CDR3aa: CASSPGGEQFF; CDR3nt: TGCGCCAGCAGCCCGGGAGGTGAGCAGTTCTTC; d_gene: TRBD2; abundance: few; j_gene: TRBJ2-1; v_gene: TRBV5-1
CDR3aa: CAWSESPRKFF; CDR3nt: TGTGCCTGGAGTGAGTCCCCCCGGAAGTTCTTC; d_gene: .; abundance: .; j_gene: TRBJ2-1; v_gene: TRBV30
CDR3aa: CASSVAPLYGYTF; CDR3nt: TGTGCCAGCAGCGTAGCACCCCTCTATGGCTACACCTTC; d_gene: .; abundance: few; j_gene: TRBJ1-2; v_gene: TRBV9
CDR3aa: CSVEGDAGYEQYF; CDR3nt: TGCAGCGTCGAGGGGGACGCGGGCTACGAGCAGTACTTC; d_gene: .; abundance: .; j_gene: TRBJ2-7; v_gene: TRBV29-1
CDR3aa: CASSLETSLAEQFF; CDR3nt: TGTGCCAGCAGCTTAGAAACATCCCTGGCTGAGCAGTTCTTC; d_gene: .; abundance: .; j_gene: TRBJ2-1; v_gene: TRBV7-2
CDR3aa: CASSLNEAGSSYEQYF; CDR3nt: TGTGCCAGCAGTTTAAACGAGGCGGGGAGCTCCTACGAGCAGTACTTC; d_gene: .; abundance: .; j_gene: TRBJ2-7; v_gene: TRBV28
CDR3aa: CASSSQAGVGRNIQYF; CDR3nt: TGTGCCAGCAGCTCCCAAGCGGGAGTGGGCAGGAACATTCAGTACTTC; d_gene: TRBD2; abundance: few; j_gene: TRBJ2-4; v_gene: TRBV7-6
CDR3aa: CASSLGSGNNEQYF; CDR3nt: TGCGCCAGCAGCTTGGGTAGCGGGAACAACGAGCAGTACTTC; d_gene: TRBD2; abundance: .; j_gene: TRBJ2-7; v_gene: TRBV5-1
CDR3aa: CASGEGSSTQYF; CDR3nt: TGTGCCAGCGGGGAGGGGTCTTCTACGCAGTATTTT; d_gene: TRBD2; abundance: few; j_gene: TRBJ2-3; v_gene: TRBV2
CDR3aa: CASSTRTTSSYEQYF; CDR3nt: TGTGCCAGTAGTACCAGGACCACAAGCTCCTACGAGCAGTACTTC; d_gene: .; abundance: few; j_gene: TRBJ2-7; v_gene: TRBV19
CDR3aa: CASSWGLAGAGELFF; CDR3nt: TGCGCCAGCAGCTGGGGACTAGCGGGAGCCGGGGAGCTGTTTTTT; d_gene: TRBD2; abundance: .; j_gene: TRBJ2-2; v_gene: TRBV5-1
CDR3aa: CSLKGISYNEQFF; CDR3nt: TGCAGCCTGAAGGGGATTTCCTACAATGAGCAGTTCTTC; d_gene: .; abundance: .; j_gene: TRBJ2-1; v_gene: TRBV29-1
CDR3aa: CSVDQRGSYNEQFF; CDR3nt: TGCAGCGTTGACCAGCGGGGGTCCTACAATGAGCAGTTCTTC; d_gene: TRBD2; abundance: few; j_gene: TRBJ2-1; v_gene: TRBV29-1
CDR3aa: CAISDQRTSDDTDTQYF; CDR3nt: TGTGCCATCAGTGACCAGAGGACTAGCGATGACACAGATACGCAGTATTTT; d_gene: TRBD2; abundance: .; j_gene: TRBJ2-3; v_gene: TRBV10-3